Detailed here is one TCR beta chain. Method: immunoSEQ multiplex PCR; TCRdb's copy keeps in-frame clones and lacks some. The sample holds roughly 220,000 clones, approximately 81% seen once. This record belongs to a study of blood T cell repertoires in COVID-19. The germline V gene has CDR1 WNHNN and CDR2 SYGVQD (reference sequence). V dropped 1 base and J dropped 4 bases, with 12 bases sitting between them. CDR3 length: 15 amino acids. The TCR comes from a man aged 45-60 years who had recovered from COVID-19. This chain joins TRBV10-1 and TRBJ2-3; TRBD1 might be the D (5 bases). Sequences were obtained from peripheral blood. This chain's CDR3 is CASSEYGEGADTQYF. The CDR3, as DNA: TGCGCCAGCAGTGAGTATGGAGAAGGGGCAGATACGCAGTATTTT.